The 31 T cell receptor beta chains presented below share a single source sample, sequenced in a study of Graves' ophthalmopathy and Graves' hyperthyroidism. The authors amplified TCR beta CDR3 regions from RNA transcripts. After a first-round RT-PCR with HTBI primers, a second-round multiplex PCR was run. TCRdb re-derived calls from the multiplex PCR reads in MiXCR, one entry per CDR3 protein. Altogether some 520,000 distinct CDR3 sequences are present, about an eighth being singletons, with the ten largest covering approximately 9.8%. The sample was blood. The receptors come from a woman aged 25 to 39 with Graves' ophthalmopathy.

At least ten counts were recorded for this clonotype. V usage is TRBV6-4 and J usage is TRBJ2-7, with TRBD2 matching over 8 bases. The V segment lost 0 bases and the J segment 4 bases; nucleotides outside the gene matches: 11. The CDR3 totals 17 residues. Germline V gene lookup returns CDR1 MRHNA and CDR2 SNTAGT. CDR3 bases: TGTGCCAGCAGTGACTCTACGACGTCGGGCGGGAGGTACGAGCAGTACTTC. It codes for CASSDSTTSGGRYEQYF.

This clonotype was observed a few times. This chain's CDR3 is CARRQGGEQYF. In DNA form, the CDR3 reads TGTGCCAGGAGACAGGGAGGCGAGCAGTACTTC. The chain is built from TRBV2 and TRBJ2-7, with a possible D match to TRBD1 (7 bases). Germline lookup yields CDR1 SNHLY and CDR2 FYNNEI. V dropped 9 bases and J dropped 6 bases, with 12 bases sitting between them. The CDR3 contains 11 residues.

This clonotype has just a few counts. The CDR3, as DNA: TGTGCCAGCAGCATGACTAGCGGGGGGCTGGGGACCCAGTACTTC. The encoded protein is CASSMTSGGLGTQYF. This chain links TRBV9 with TRBJ2-5; 13 bases match TRBD2. Trimming removed 4 bases from V and 7 bases from J; junction bases left unmatched: 7. Germline CDR1 SGDLS, CDR2 YYNGEE. The CDR3 covers 15 residues.

V and J are TRBV11-2 and TRBJ1-1, with TRBD1 matching 12 bases. The CDR3 totals 19 residues. Germline V CDR1 and CDR2: SGHAT, FQNNGV. Trimming at V came to 5 bases and at J to 4 bases, leaving 17 bases not matched to a gene. The CDR3: CASSPRGGQGANRPTEAFF. As DNA, the CDR3 is TGTGCCAGCAGCCCTAGAGGGGGACAGGGGGCAAATCGTCCCACTGAAGCTTTCTTT.

Many counts were recorded for this clonotype. V is TRBV2 and J is TRBJ1-2; D ambiguous. The CDR3 has 14 residues. Germline CDR1 reads SNHLY; CDR2 reads FYNNEI. V shed 4 bases and J shed 4 bases, with 13 bases lying between them. In nucleotides, the CDR3 is TGTGCCAGCAGTGGGCCGAGCGCGGGCTATGGCTACACCTTC. This translates into CASSGPSAGYGYTF.

This clonotype was detected many times. The V and J genes are TRBV2 and TRBJ1-2; TRBD1 matches at 7 bases. CDR1 and CDR2 (germline): SNHLY, FYNNEI. The CDR3 spans 14 residues. The trim removed 4 bases at V and 0 bases at J, leaving 2 bases unmatched. This CDR3 reads CASSVTGTNYGYTF. Written as DNA, the CDR3 is TGTGCCAGCAGTGTGACAGGGACTAACTATGGCTACACCTTC.

As to this clonotype: An end of the junction does not agree with germline; a read error may underlie this. The V and J genes are TRBV4-1 and TRBJ2-5, with D unclear. There are 13 residues in the CDR3. In germline, CDR1 is MGHRA, CDR2 YSYEKL. CDR3: CASSQVGGRKGSF. CDR3 coding DNA: TGCGCCAGCAGCCAAGTGGGTGGTCGTAAAGGTAGCTTC.

The V call is TRBV5-8, the J call TRBJ2-7; TRBD2 might be the D (6 bases). Germline loops: CDR1 SGHTS, CDR2 YDEGEE. V lost 5 bases, J lost 6 bases, and 15 bases lay in between. The CDR3 spans 13 residues. CDR3 sequence: CASRAIGGSEQYF. The CDR3 coding sequence is TGTGCCAGCAGGGCGATCGGAGGGAGCGAGCAGTACTTC.

This clonotype came up a few times. The gene calls are TRBV30 and TRBJ2-4; 7 bases are a match to TRBD1. This CDR3 comprises 15 residues. V gave up 2 bases and J gave up 1 base; unmatched junction bases: 5. CDR1 and CDR2 from the germline V gene are GTSNPN and SVGIG (reference sequence). The chain's CDR3 is CAWSFTGVAKNIQYF. CDR3 DNA: TGTGCCTGGAGTTTTACAGGGGTTGCCAAAAACATTCAGTACTTC.

This clonotype appeared many times. The chain combines TRBV12-3 or TRBV12-4 with TRBJ1-1; tentatively, D is TRBD1 (5 bases). This CDR3 contains 15 residues. Trimming removed 3 bases from V and 5 bases from J, with 16 bases in between. The CDR3 bases are TGTGCCAGCAGTTTGCCGGGGCCCCTCTGGACTGAAGCTTTCTTT. This codes for CASSLPGPLWTEAFF.

The rearrangement joins TRBV30 to TRBJ2-2; D is unclear. This CDR3 region has 15 residues. V gave up 8 bases and J gave up 3 bases, with 19 bases separating them. Germline V gene lookup returns CDR1 GTSNPN and CDR2 SVGIG (reference sequence). For the CDR3, the DNA is TGTGCCGGATTGGATCACGCGAGCCACACCGGGGAGCTGTTTTTT. Translated, it gives CAGLDHASHTGELFF.

This clonotype was recorded at least ten times. The chain links TRBV28 to TRBJ2-7, with D possibly matching TRBD2 (5 bases). CDR3 size: 13 residues. V lost 1 base, J lost 3 bases, and 7 bases lay in between. The germline gives CDR1 MDHEN, CDR2 SYDVKM. This CDR3 is CASSLFRGYEQYF. The CDR3 bases are TGTGCCAGCAGTTTATTCCGGGGCTACGAGCAGTACTTC.

This clonotype was counted between two and nine times. A read error may account for a junction end that differs from germline. The V gene is TRBV29-1, the J gene TRBJ1-1; a possible D gene is TRBD1 (5 bases). This CDR3 contains 11 residues. CDR1 and CDR2 from the germline V gene are SQVTM and ANQGSEA. The CDR3: CSLEGGTRAFF. The CDR3 bases are TGCAGCCTTGAGGGTGGGACCAGAGCTTTCTTT.

This clonotype was seen only a few times. The chain uses TRBV4-1 and TRBJ1-1; D is ambiguous. The length of the CDR3 is 13 residues. V shed 4 bases and J shed 3 bases, with 9 bases lying between them. The germline V gene encodes CDR1 MGHRA and CDR2 YSYEKL. CDR3 nucleotides: TGCGCCAGCAGCCGATCCCTTGACACTGAAGCTTTCTTT. Protein sequence: CASSRSLDTEAFF.

The table lists this clonotype with many counts. This chain connects TRBV29-1 to TRBJ2-2; D gene uncertain. Germline V CDR1 and CDR2: SQVTM, ANQGSEA. CDR3 length: 12 residues. Trimming took off 6 bases at V and 1 base at J, with 6 bases between the two ends. The chain's CDR3 is CSVVGNTGELFF. Here the CDR3 DNA reads TGCAGCGTGGTCGGGAACACCGGGGAGCTGTTTTTT.

This clonotype appeared many times. The CDR3 here is CASSRPRGQFVEQYF. The CDR3 DNA reads as TGTGCCAGCAGCCGCCCGCGCGGGCAATTTGTCGAGCAGTACTTC. The chain uses TRBV11-1 and TRBJ2-7; perhaps TRBD2 as D (5 bases). In germline, CDR1 is SGHAT, CDR2 FQDESV (reference sequence). This CDR3 is 15 amino acids long. V was pared by 5 bases and J by 6 bases, with 20 bases between.

This clonotype appeared many times. The J gene is TRBJ1-1, the V gene TRBV20-1; the D is unclear. Germline V gene lookup returns CDR1 DFQATT and CDR2 SNEGSKA (reference sequence). The CDR3 length is 11 residues. V dropped 6 bases and J dropped 0 bases, with 5 bases sitting between them. The chain's CDR3 is CSAPVNTEAFF. CDR3 in DNA: TGCAGTGCGCCAGTGAACACTGAAGCTTTCTTT.

This clonotype was seen many times. As DNA, the CDR3 is TGTGCCAGCCTTAGCGGGGGGAACTCCTACGAGCAGTACTTC. This codes for CASLSGGNSYEQYF. This chain connects TRBV28 to TRBJ2-7; the match to TRBD2 covers 10 bases. The CDR3 is made up of 14 amino acids. Per the germline V gene, CDR1 is MDHEN and CDR2 is SYDVKM. With 8 bases clipped from V and 0 bases from J, the junction kept 4 bases outside the gene matches.

The chain couples TRBV6-2 or TRBV6-3 to TRBJ1-6; D is uncertain. V lost 6 bases and J 13 bases, leaving 22 bases between the germline ends. Germline loops: CDR1 MNHEY, CDR2 SVGEGT. The CDR3 spans 15 residues. CDR3 coding DNA: TGTGCCAGCAGCGGACCGGGATTTCCTCCGACTCCCCTCCACTTT. This translates into CASSGPGFPPTPLHF.

V gene TRBV5-1 combines with J gene TRBJ1-6; D perhaps matches TRBD1 (6 bases). Germline V gene lookup returns CDR1 SGHRS and CDR2 YFSETQ. This CDR3 has 16 amino acids. The ends were cut back, 0 bases at V and 8 bases at J, with 15 bases in the middle. CDR3 protein: CASSLEQGSLYSPLHF. The DNA of the CDR3 is TGCGCCAGCAGCTTGGAACAGGGCAGTTTGTATTCACCCCTCCACTTT.

The sample holds a few counts of this clonotype. This sequence joins TRBV9 and TRBJ2-5; D unclear. Trimming took off 2 bases at V and 7 bases at J, with 12 bases between the two ends. The CDR3 contains 13 residues. CDR1 is SGDLS and CDR2 is YYNGEE in the germline V gene. Here the CDR3 DNA reads TGTGCCAGCAGCGTGACCCCAGAGGTGACCCAGTACTTC. It translates to CASSVTPEVTQYF.

This clonotype came up a few times. The V call is TRBV25-1, the J call TRBJ2-7; D may be TRBD1 (6 bases). V gave up 5 bases and J gave up 5 bases, with 16 bases separating them. CDR1 and CDR2 (germline): MGHDK, SYGVNS. This CDR3 region has 14 residues. The CDR3 region is CASSTGTIADEQYF. The CDR3 bases are TGTGCCAGCAGTACCGGGACAATAGCCGACGAGCAGTACTTC.

In its sample, this clonotype was seen once. The V gene is TRBV20-1, the J gene TRBJ1-5; 7 nucleotides line up with TRBD1. Unmatched junction bases numbered 12, after V lost 5 bases and J lost 2 bases. CDR3 size: 16 residues. The V gene's germline CDR1 is DFQATT and CDR2 SNEGSKA (reference sequence). Here the CDR3 reads CSALRQGNWGNQPQHF. The CDR3 region has the DNA TGCAGTGCTCTTCGACAGGGTAATTGGGGCAATCAGCCCCAGCATTTT.

This clonotype was observed many times. The DNA of the CDR3 is TGTGCCAGCAGTTTTTCAGGAGTCGGGGGCTACACCTTC. Protein sequence: CASSFSGVGGYTF. The chain carries TRBV6-5 and TRBJ1-2, with D unclear. The CDR3 consists of 13 residues. V lost 4 bases and J lost 8, with 14 bases in between. Germline V gene data show CDR1 as MNHEY and CDR2 as SVGAGI.

This clonotype was detected many times. The J gene is TRBJ1-2, the V gene TRBV6-1, with D tentatively TRBD1 (6 bases). The germline V gene encodes CDR1 MNHNS and CDR2 SASEGT. The CDR3 is made up of 16 amino acids. Trimming pared 8 bases from V and 2 bases from J, leaving 21 bases between. CDR3 protein: CASPEAGAVENYGYTF. The CDR3 DNA reads TGTGCCAGCCCCGAGGCAGGGGCCGTAGAAAACTATGGCTACACCTTC.

This clonotype has a count of ten or more. This chain uses TRBV19 with TRBJ1-5; D is ambiguous. The germline CDR1 and CDR2 sequences are LNHDA and SQIVND (reference sequence). This CDR3 has 12 residues. V was pared by 2 bases and J by 7 bases, with 6 bases between. The CDR3 DNA is TGTGCCAGTAGTATAAATGGGCAGCCCCAGCATTTT. It yields the protein CASSINGQPQHF.

This rearrangement joins TRBV6-1 to TRBJ2-5; D possibly corresponds to TRBD1 (5 bases). V was cut by 0 bases and J by 2 bases, with 10 bases left in between. There are 15 residues in the CDR3. Germline CDR1 and CDR2: MNHNS and SASEGT. This chain's CDR3 is CASSEARGLQETQYF. DNA of the CDR3: TGTGCCAGCAGTGAAGCAAGGGGCCTACAAGAGACCCAGTACTTC.

The chain has TRBV11-1 and TRBJ1-1; D may be TRBD1 (6 bases). The germline V gene encodes CDR1 SGHAT and CDR2 FQDESV (reference sequence). V lost 3 bases and J lost 5, with 22 bases in between. The CDR3 loop spans 17 amino acids. CDR3 DNA sequence: TGTGCCAGCAGCTTCGCAAAACTACAGGGAAGGGGAACTGAAGCTTTCTTT. Translated, it gives CASSFAKLQGRGTEAFF. Based on the CDR3 plus reference TRBV11-1 and TRBJ1-1, the full variable domain is EAEVAQSPRYKITEKSQAVAFWCDPISGHATLYWYRQILGQGPELLVQFQDESVVDDSQLPKDRFSAERLKGVDSTLKIQPAELGDSAMYLCASSFAKLQGRGTEAFFGQGTRLTVV.

This clonotype has a count of ten or more. The chain links TRBV3-1 to TRBJ2-2; the D gene is possibly TRBD1 (6 bases). The CDR3 sequence is 15 residues long. Germline-derived CDR1 and CDR2 are LGHDT and YNNKEL (reference sequence). The ends were cut back, 6 bases at V and 0 bases at J, with 11 bases in the middle. The CDR3 region has the DNA TGTGCCAGCAGTCAGGACAGCGCGAACACCGGGGAGCTGTTTTTT. Residues: CASSQDSANTGELFF.

This clonotype was observed many times. The V and J genes are TRBV18 and TRBJ1-1; D is undetermined. Per the germline V gene, CDR1 is KGHSH and CDR2 is LQKENI. V was pared by 4 bases and J by 11 bases, with 14 bases between. CDR3 length equals 12 residues. DNA for the CDR3: TGTGCCAGCTCACAGGGTTCGGGCGACGCTTTCTTT. The encoded protein is CASSQGSGDAFF.

This clonotype appeared many times. The chain links TRBV20-1 to TRBJ1-2, with 8 bases lining up with TRBD1. The ends lost 4 bases at V and 7 bases at J; junction bases unmatched: 8. Germline lookup yields CDR1 DFQATT and CDR2 SNEGSKA (reference sequence). CDR3 length equals 13 residues. The CDR3 nucleotides read TGCAGTGCTACGGGACAGGCGAGTGGTGGCTACACCTTC. Translation gives CSATGQASGGYTF.